This T cell receptor (beta chain) is from a study of human T cells and chemical hapten exposure (dated by TCRdb to the early 2020s). Broadly, across the study: For sensitization, 2% DPC in acetone was applied to a 2 cm by 2 cm area of upper inner arm skin. Weekly therapeutic DPC doses were additionally applied to the scalp of patients throughout the roughly 23-week study period. Patch testing on the upper back used Finn chambers containing 0.01% DPC, with scoring done after 6 days according to International Contact Dermatitis Research Group standards. The patient cohort, mostly female, included alopecia areata with under or over 50% scalp involvement, alopecia totalis and alopecia universalis. Libraries were pooled for sequencing, and per-sample TCR yields varied mainly because of small differences in library volumes within the pool. The study tracked peripheral blood TCR repertoire changes in vivo during primary and secondary sensitization to the hapten diphenylcyclopropenone (DPC) in alopecia patients. Blood samples were taken from patients before sensitization (week 0) and then at 2, 6 and about 24 weeks after DPC sensitization. Nearly 30 alopecia patients gave blood for TCR sequencing at one to four time points (pre-sensitization, 2, 6 and 24 weeks).

Receptors were amplified or captured by RACE. Instrument on record: NextSeq 500. During library preparation, unique molecular identifiers were attached to individual cDNA molecules so that TCRs could be counted in a quantitative, reproducible way. For every blood RNA sample, sequencing covered both the TCR alpha and TCR beta chains. The original pipeline was this. The median number of TCRs per sample was approximately 93,000, ranging from about 23,224 to 700,000. V, J and CDR3 annotation of the TCR reads was performed with the Decombinator software suite. For the PS versus PT1 abundance plots, all samples were subsampled to the same number of TCRs (28,000). Expanded TCRs were defined as absent before sensitization and observed at least eight times at the 2-week time point. Clones were called with MiXCR by TCRdb after fastp trimmed the public reads at Q25, and only in-frame beta chains were retained. Entries that share a CDR3 protein sequence are merged under the most common genes and DNA. It is TCRdb's table, rather than the study itself, that gives the V and J calls and clone size. The sample table records about 82,000 distinct CDR3 sequences; approximately 12% of these occur just once. Of the sample, 4% to 5.5% falls within the top ten clones.

Points the paper makes about the study in general: The number of PT1 expanded TCRs positively correlated with patch test score, significant at thresholds 8, 16 and 32 but not 4. Because all patients had alopecia, a presumed autoimmune disease, the immune response of the patients might differ from that of healthy individuals. After repeated subsampling, changes were observed in the strength of the expansion versus patch-test correlation and in the threshold at which the correlation became significant. Compared with pre-sensitization or healthy control sets, expanded TCRs formed significantly more large CDR3 similarity clusters, which is consistent with antigen-driven responses. No change with DPC sensitization was found in the number of TCRs above 1 in 1000 frequency, and no evidence of global repertoire structure alterations was found.

In light of the paper, this sample's time point label describes: patch test 1, 2 weeks after DPC sensitization. The treatment or condition label of this sample denotes: therapeutic diphenylcyclopropenone sensitization with weekly scalp DPC. Blood at each patch-test visit was drawn before the patch test was applied. Patients were considered eligible if aged 18 to 70, diagnosed with alopecia and deemed suitable for DPC therapy, and patients were excluded if pregnant. Total RNA was extracted from unfractionated whole blood collected in Tempus Blood RNA tubes. A note on this clonotype: Its antigen target is currently unknown. No base-level quality is on record; no much larger clone is a single base apart.

The CDR3 runs 12 residues from the cysteine to the phenylalanine. Just CDR3 DNA is preserved here, 36 bases in frame from base 1. The germline V gene (reference sequence) supplies CDR1 GTSNPN and CDR2 SVGIG. V and J lose 5 bases and 14 bases, and a span of 16 bases separates them. The receptor was derived from a woman aged 50 to 65 with alopecia areata. Some clones in this sample may be carry-over from other donors' samples. Source: whole blood, taken in connection with sensitization to the hapten diphenylcyclopropenone (DPC). Recombination connected TRBV30 to TRBJ1-6; tentative D gene TRBD1, with 6 bases matching. The encoded CDR3 is CAWGLTGNSLHF. The bases are TGTGCCTGGGGCTTAACAGGGAACTCCCTCCACTTT.